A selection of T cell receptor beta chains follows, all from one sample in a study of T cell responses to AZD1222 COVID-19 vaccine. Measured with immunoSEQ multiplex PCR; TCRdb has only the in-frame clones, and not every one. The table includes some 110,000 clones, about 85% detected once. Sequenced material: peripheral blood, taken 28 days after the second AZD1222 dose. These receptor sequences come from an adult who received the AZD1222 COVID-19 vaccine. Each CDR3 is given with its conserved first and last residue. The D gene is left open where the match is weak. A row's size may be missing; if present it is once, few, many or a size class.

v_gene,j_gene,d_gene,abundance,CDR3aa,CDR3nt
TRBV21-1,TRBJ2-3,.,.,CASSLGLAGLDTQYF,TGTGCCAGCAGCCTCGGACTAGCGGGGCTGGATACGCAGTATTTT
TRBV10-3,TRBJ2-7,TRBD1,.,CAISEPTGIYEQYF,TGTGCCATCAGTGAGCCGACAGGGATCTACGAGCAGTACTTC
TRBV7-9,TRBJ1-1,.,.,CASSLWEGLHTEAFF,TGTGCCAGCAGCTTATGGGAGGGCCTTCACACTGAAGCTTTCTTT
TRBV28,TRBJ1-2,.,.,CATRGTTLPYGYTF,TGTGCCACCAGGGGCACCACGCTTCCTTATGGCTACACCTTC
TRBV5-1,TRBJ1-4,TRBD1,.,CASTDRGLANEKLFF,TGCGCCAGCACTGACAGGGGGCTGGCTAATGAAAAACTGTTTTTT
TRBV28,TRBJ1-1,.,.,CASSLLGARAEAFF,TGTGCCAGCAGTTTACTGGGGGCTCGGGCTGAAGCTTTCTTT
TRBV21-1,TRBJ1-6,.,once,CASSKVGQKSYCSPLHF,TGTGCCAGCAGCAAAGTAGGGCAGAAATCGTATTGCTCACCCCTCCACTTT
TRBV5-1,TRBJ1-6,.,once,CASSLEENSPLHF,TGCGCCAGCAGCCTCGAGGAAAATTCACCCCTCCACTTT
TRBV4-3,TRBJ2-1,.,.,CASSQDRQYPPFF,TGCGCCAGCAGCCAAGATCGGCAGTACCCCCCGTTCTTC
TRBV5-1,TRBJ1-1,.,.,CASSLEGMRTNTEAFF,TGCGCCAGCAGCTTGGAGGGGATGAGAACGAACACTGAAGCTTTCTTT
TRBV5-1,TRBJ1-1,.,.,CASSLAWGRNTEAFF,TGCGCCAGCAGCTTGGCTTGGGGCCGGAACACTGAAGCTTTCTTT
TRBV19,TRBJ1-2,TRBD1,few,CASSETGEDGYTF,TGTGCCAGCAGCGAAACAGGGGAGGATGGCTACACCTTC
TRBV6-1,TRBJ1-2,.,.,CASSGKTASSPYGYTF,TGTGCCAGCAGTGGGAAGACAGCATCATCCCCCTATGGCTACACCTTC
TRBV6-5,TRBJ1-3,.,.,CASRSSGRTGNTIYF,TGTGCCAGCAGGTCTTCAGGGAGGACCGGAAACACCATATATTTT
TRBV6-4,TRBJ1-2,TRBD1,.,CASRPTGGGYGYTF,TGTGCCAGCCGCCCGACAGGGGGCGGGTATGGCTACACCTTC
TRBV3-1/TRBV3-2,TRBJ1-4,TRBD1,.,CASEDRGQGNEKLFF,TGTGCCAGCGAGGACCGGGGACAGGGGAATGAAAAACTGTTTTTT
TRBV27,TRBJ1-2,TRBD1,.,CASTFSGTGGPNYGYTF,TGTGCCAGCACTTTTTCAGGGACAGGAGGGCCTAACTATGGCTACACCTTC
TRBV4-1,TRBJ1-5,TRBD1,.,CASSQRTGGVDQPQHF,TGCGCCAGCAGCCAGAGGACAGGGGGCGTAGATCAGCCCCAGCATTTT
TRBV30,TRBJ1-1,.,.,CASAQEVALEAFF,TGTGCCTCCGCCCAGGAAGTGGCCCTTGAAGCTTTCTTT
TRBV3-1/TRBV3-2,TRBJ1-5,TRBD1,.,CASSLLQGAGQPQHF,TGTGCCAGCAGCTTATTACAGGGGGCTGGTCAGCCCCAGCATTTT
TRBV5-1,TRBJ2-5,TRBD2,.,CASSSETSGGKKETQYF,TGCGCCAGCAGTAGTGAGACTAGCGGGGGGAAGAAAGAGACCCAGTACTTC
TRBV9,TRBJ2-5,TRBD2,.,CASSVAAGGMRTQYF,TGTGCCAGCAGCGTAGCGGCGGGGGGGATGAGGACCCAGTACTTC
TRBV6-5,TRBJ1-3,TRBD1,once,CASSSGQGQHTIYF,TGTGCCAGCAGCAGTGGACAGGGGCAGCACACCATATATTTT
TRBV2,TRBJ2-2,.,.,CASSVRGTGELFF,TGTGCCAGCAGTGTCCGGGGGACCGGGGAGCTGTTTTTT
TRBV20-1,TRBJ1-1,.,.,CSAPRKAEAFF,TGCAGTGCCCCACGGAAGGCAGAAGCTTTCTTT
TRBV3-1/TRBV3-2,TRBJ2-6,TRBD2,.,CASSLGGYGANVLTF,TGTGCCAGCAGCCTCGGGGGGTACGGGGCCAACGTCCTGACTTTC
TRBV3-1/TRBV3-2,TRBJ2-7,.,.,CASSPLDTGRDRYEQYF,TGTGCCAGCAGCCCGCTGGATACGGGCAGGGATCGCTACGAGCAGTACTTC
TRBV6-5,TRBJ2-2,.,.,CASSYSSGNTGELFF,TGTGCCAGCAGTTACTCGTCGGGGAACACCGGGGAGCTGTTTTTT
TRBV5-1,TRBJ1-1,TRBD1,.,CASRIRDRSNTEAFF,TGCGCCAGCAGAATCCGGGACAGATCGAACACTGAAGCTTTCTTT
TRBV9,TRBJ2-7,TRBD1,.,CASSPPGQTYEQYF,TGTGCCAGCAGCCCTCCGGGACAGACTTACGAGCAGTACTTC
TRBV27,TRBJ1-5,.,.,CASSFRDSNQPQHF,TGTGCCAGCAGTTTCCGGGACAGCAATCAGCCCCAGCATTTT
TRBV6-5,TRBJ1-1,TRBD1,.,CASSSTGVGTEAFF,TGTGCCAGCAGTTCGACAGGGGTCGGCACTGAAGCTTTCTTT
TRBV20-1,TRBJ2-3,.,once,CSASQGGGRTQYF,TGCAGTGCTAGTCAGGGTGGGGGGCGGACGCAGTATTTT
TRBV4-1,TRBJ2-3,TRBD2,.,CASSQEGTSDLTDTQYF,TGCGCCAGCAGCCAAGAAGGGACTAGCGATCTTACAGATACGCAGTATTTT
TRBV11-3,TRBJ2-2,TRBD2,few,CASSLDIAGANTGELFF,TGTGCCAGCAGCTTAGATATAGCGGGGGCGAACACCGGGGAGCTGTTTTTT
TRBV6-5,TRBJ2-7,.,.,CASSRGLTYEQYF,TGTGCCAGCAGTAGGGGACTTACCTACGAGCAGTACTTC
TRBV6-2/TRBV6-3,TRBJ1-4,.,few,CASSYPNQGIDATNEKLFF,TGTGCCAGCAGTTACCCAAATCAGGGGATCGACGCAACTAATGAAAAACTGTTTTTT
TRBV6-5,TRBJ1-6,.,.,CASSYSMDSTNSPLHF,TGTGCCAGCAGTTACTCGATGGACAGCACCAATTCACCCCTCCACTTT
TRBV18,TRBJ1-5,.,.,CASSPIPIGGQPQHF,TGTGCCAGCTCACCAATCCCAATTGGCGGACAGCCCCAGCATTTT
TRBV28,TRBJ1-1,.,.,CASSRPGTMNTEAFF,TGTGCCAGCAGTCGACCGGGGACGATGAACACTGAAGCTTTCTTT
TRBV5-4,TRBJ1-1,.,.,CASSLGRESTEAFF,TGTGCCAGCAGCTTAGGCAGGGAGTCGACTGAAGCTTTCTTT
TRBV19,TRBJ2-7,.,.,CASSIGPFTYEQYF,TGTGCCAGTAGTATAGGCCCCTTCACCTACGAGCAGTACTTC
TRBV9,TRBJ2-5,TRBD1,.,CASSTGQGGRETQYF,TGTGCCAGCAGCACTGGACAGGGAGGAAGAGAGACCCAGTACTTC
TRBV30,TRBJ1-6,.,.,CAGGPHLDSPLHF,TGTGCCGGGGGTCCCCATTTAGATTCACCCCTCCACTTT
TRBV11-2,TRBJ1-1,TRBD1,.,CASSWTGPGAFF,TGTGCCAGCAGCTGGACAGGGCCGGGGGCTTTCTTT
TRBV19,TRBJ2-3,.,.,CASSRRGGRTQYF,TGTGCCAGTAGTCGGAGGGGGGGACGAACGCAGTATTTT
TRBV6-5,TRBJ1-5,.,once,CASRSSGGNQPQHF,TGTGCCAGCAGGTCCTCGGGGGGCAATCAGCCCCAGCATTTT
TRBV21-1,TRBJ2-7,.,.,CASSKQRRSYEQYF,TGTGCCAGCAGCAAACAAAGGCGCTCCTACGAGCAGTACTTC
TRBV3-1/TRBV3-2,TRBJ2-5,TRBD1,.,CASSQGGQGSETQYF,TGTGCCAGCAGCCAAGGGGGACAGGGGAGTGAGACCCAGTACTTC
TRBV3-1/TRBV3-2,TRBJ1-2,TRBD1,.,CASSQGSAGGSGYTF,TGTGCCAGCAGCCAGGGATCGGCAGGGGGCTCGGGCTACACCTTC
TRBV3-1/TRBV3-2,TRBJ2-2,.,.,CAGGSNTGELFF,TGTGCCGGGGGCTCGAACACCGGGGAGCTGTTTTTT
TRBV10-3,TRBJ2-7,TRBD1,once,CAISAGQGSYEQYF,TGTGCCATCAGTGCCGGACAGGGCTCCTACGAGCAGTACTTC
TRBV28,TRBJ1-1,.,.,CATVGPTPNTEAFF,TGTGCCACCGTAGGGCCAACTCCGAACACTGAAGCTTTCTTT
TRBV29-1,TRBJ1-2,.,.,CSAGADLYGYTF,TGCAGCGCAGGGGCCGATCTCTATGGCTACACCTTC